This TCR beta chain was sequenced for a study of cytomegalovirus exposure and HLA in healthy donors. On the study more broadly: There were approximately 400 genotyped donors. Of these, roughly 80% fell in the genetic ancestry cluster associated with self-reported Caucasian donors. Study-level results: When presence/absence was analysed, sequencing depth was taken to be roughly uniform across donors.

A remark on this clone: Its antigen is unidentified.

PCR involved 60 Vbeta and 13 Jbeta primers. This table comes from immunoSEQ multiplex PCR, and its TCRdb copy is limited to in-frame clones, with some not included. This sample has over 100,000 clones, with around 66% found just once. This CDR3 contains 15 residues. Per the germline V gene, CDR1 is MNHNS and CDR2 is SASEGT. V shed 7 bases and J 4 bases; nucleotides not matched to a gene: 6. The receptor was derived from a woman in her 40s in good health and CMV-seropositive. Sequenced input: PBMCs. The chain carries TRBV6-1 and TRBJ1-5; 11 bases are shared with TRBD1. CDR3 in amino acids: CASTGQGALNQPQHF. In DNA form, the CDR3 reads TGTGCCAGCACCGGACAGGGGGCCCTTAATCAGCCCCAGCATTTT.